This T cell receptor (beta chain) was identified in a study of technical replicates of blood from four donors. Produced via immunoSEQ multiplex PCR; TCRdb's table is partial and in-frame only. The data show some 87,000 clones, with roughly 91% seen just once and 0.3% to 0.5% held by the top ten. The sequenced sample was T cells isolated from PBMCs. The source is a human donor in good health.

In DNA, the CDR3 is TGTGCCAGCAGTTTAGGACAGGGGAACACTGAAGCTTTCTTT. It yields the protein CASSLGQGNTEAFF. The chain joins TRBV27 to TRBJ1-1; 8 nucleotides match TRBD1. J gave up 1 base and V 2 bases, and 0 bases lay outside the gene matches. The germline V gene has CDR1 MNHEY and CDR2 SMNVEV (reference sequence). The CDR3 contains 14 residues.